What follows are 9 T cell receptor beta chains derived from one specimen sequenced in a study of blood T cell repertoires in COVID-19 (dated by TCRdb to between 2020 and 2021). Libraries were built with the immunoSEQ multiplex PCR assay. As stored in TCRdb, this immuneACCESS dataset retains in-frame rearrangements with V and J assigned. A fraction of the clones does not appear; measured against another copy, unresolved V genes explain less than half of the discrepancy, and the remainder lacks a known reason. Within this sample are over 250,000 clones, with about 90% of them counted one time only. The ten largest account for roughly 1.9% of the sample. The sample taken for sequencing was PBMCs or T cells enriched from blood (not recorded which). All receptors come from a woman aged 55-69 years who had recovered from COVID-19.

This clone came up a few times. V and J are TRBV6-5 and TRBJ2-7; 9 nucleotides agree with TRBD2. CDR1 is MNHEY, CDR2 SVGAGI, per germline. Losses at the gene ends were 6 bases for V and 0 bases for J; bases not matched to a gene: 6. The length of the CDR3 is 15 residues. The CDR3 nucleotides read TGTGCCAGCAGGACCACTAGCGGGCCCTCCTACGAGCAGTACTTC. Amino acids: CASRTTSGPSYEQYF.

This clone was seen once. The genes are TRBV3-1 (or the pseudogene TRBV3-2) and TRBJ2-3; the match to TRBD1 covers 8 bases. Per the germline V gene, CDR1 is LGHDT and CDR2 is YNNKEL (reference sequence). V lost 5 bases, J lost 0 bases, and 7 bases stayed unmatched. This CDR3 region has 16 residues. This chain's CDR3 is CASSKGTGLSTDTQYF. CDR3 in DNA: TGTGCCAGCAGCAAAGGGACAGGATTAAGCACAGATACGCAGTATTTT.

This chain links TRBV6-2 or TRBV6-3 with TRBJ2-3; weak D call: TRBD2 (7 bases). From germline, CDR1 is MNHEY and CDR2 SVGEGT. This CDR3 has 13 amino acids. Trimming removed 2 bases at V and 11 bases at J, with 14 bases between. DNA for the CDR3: TGTGCCAGCAGTTACCGTGGGGGGGCCCTGCAGTATTTT. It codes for CASSYRGGALQYF.

The CDR3 bases are TGTGCCAGCAGCCCGACTAGCGGGAGGGCCTACGAGCAGTACTTC. Its protein is CASSPTSGRAYEQYF. This chain uses TRBV3-1 (or the pseudogene TRBV3-2) with TRBJ2-7, with 14 bases fitting TRBD2. V was pared by 4 bases and J by 2 bases, with 1 base of the junction left unmatched. The CDR3 runs 15 residues. Germline V gene sequence: CDR1 LGHDT, CDR2 YNNKEL (reference sequence).

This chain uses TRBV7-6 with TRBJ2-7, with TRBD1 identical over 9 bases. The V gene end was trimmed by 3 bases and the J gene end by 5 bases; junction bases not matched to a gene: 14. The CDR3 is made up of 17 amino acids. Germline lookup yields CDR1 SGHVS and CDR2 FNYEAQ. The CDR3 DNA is TGTGCCAGCAGCTTCGCCTCAGGACAGGGGAATACCCACGAGCAGTACTTC. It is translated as CASSFASGQGNTHEQYF.

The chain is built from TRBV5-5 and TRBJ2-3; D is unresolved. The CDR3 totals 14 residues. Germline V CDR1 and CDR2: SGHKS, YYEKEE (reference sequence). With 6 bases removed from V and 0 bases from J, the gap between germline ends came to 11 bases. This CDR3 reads CASNVSPSTDTQYF. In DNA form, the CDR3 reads TGTGCCAGCAACGTCAGTCCTAGCACAGATACGCAGTATTTT.

The CDR3: CASSLKKDRAYQPQHF. DNA of the CDR3: TGTGCCAGCAGCTTGAAGAAAGACAGGGCCTATCAGCCCCAGCATTTT. The chain carries TRBV5-6 and TRBJ1-5; 7 nucleotides align to TRBD1. V trimming: 1 base; J trimming: 5 bases; junction bases outside the gene matches: 9. CDR1 and CDR2 (germline): SGHDT, YYEEEE. The CDR3 is 16 amino acids.

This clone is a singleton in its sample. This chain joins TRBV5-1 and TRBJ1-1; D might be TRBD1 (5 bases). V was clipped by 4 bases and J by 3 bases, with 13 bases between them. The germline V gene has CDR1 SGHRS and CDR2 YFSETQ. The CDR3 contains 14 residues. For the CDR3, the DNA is TGCGCCAGCAGCCCGGGAGGGACTTACACTGAAGCTTTCTTT. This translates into CASSPGGTYTEAFF.

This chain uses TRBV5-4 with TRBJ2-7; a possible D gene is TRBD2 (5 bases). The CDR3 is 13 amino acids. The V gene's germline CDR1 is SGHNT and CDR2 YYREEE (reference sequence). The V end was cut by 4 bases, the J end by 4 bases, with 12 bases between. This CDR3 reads CASSPRADYEQYF. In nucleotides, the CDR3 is TGTGCCAGCAGCCCGAGGGCGGATTACGAGCAGTACTTC.